This entry describes one TCR beta chain. The sample belongs to a study of control samples from healthy donors and cancer patients. Assay: immunoSEQ multiplex PCR; the TCRdb copy retains only in-frame clones and omits some. The sample contains fewer than 65,000 clones, roughly 87% of which appear only once. This sequence was found in a man in his forties or fifties with colorectal cancer. Sequenced material: PBMCs.

The chain's CDR3 is CAGCRPGNTEAFF. DNA for the CDR3: TGTGCCGGTTGTCGTCCGGGGAACACTGAAGCTTTCTTT. The rearrangement joins TRBV30 to TRBJ1-1; D is uncertain. Per germline, CDR1 GTSNPN and CDR2 SVGIG (reference sequence). Trimming removed 8 bases from V and 1 base from J, with 14 bases in between. CDR3 length equals 13 residues. Filled out from reference TRBV30 and TRBJ1-1, the complete variable domain reads SQTIHQWPATLVQPVGSPLSLECTVEGTSNPNLYWYRQAAGRGLQLLFYSVGIGQISSEVPQNLSASRPQDRQFILSSKKLLLSDSGFYLCAGCRPGNTEAFFGQGTRLTVV.